These T cell receptor beta chains were read from a single sample in a study of CD8 T cells in Susac syndrome. TCRdb re-derived calls from the immunoSEQ multiplex PCR reads in MiXCR, one entry per CDR3 protein. Of about 180,000 distinct CDR3 sequences in the sample, 85% to 95% were seen once. The sequencing sample was made of CD4+ T cells from PBMCs. The receptors come from a human donor with Susac syndrome. CDR3s include the opening cysteine and the closing phenylalanine or tryptophan. A D gene is named only where the DNA matches it firmly. Not every row has a clone size; where given, it reads once, few, many or a size class.

CDR3 DNA	CDR3 protein	CDR3 length	clone size	V gene	J gene	D gene
TGCAGTGCTAGAGCTCGCACAGCTTATAGCAATCAGCCCCAGCATTTT	CSARARTAYSNQPQHF	16	.	TRBV20-1	TRBJ1-5	.
TGTGCCAGCGGGACGCCCGGACAGGGAACCTACGAGCAGTACTTC	CASGTPGQGTYEQYF	15	.	TRBV28	TRBJ2-7	TRBD1
TGTGCCAGCAGCTTACGAGACAGAAACACTGAAGCTTTCTTT	CASSLRDRNTEAFF	14	.	TRBV11-2	TRBJ1-1	.
TGTGCCAGCACTCCGGACGCCGCCTCTGGAAACACCATATATTTT	CASTPDAASGNTIYF	15	.	TRBV2	TRBJ1-3	.
TGCGCCAGCAGCTGGCGGGACCCACAAGAGACCCAGTACTTC	CASSWRDPQETQYF	14	.	TRBV5-1	TRBJ2-5	.
TGCAGTGCTAGCGAGGACACTGAAGCTTTCTTT	CSASEDTEAFF	11	.	TRBV20-1	TRBJ1-1	.
TGCGCCAGCAGCTCGGGACAGGGGTTGAACACTGAAGCTTTCTTT	CASSSGQGLNTEAFF	15	.	TRBV5-1	TRBJ1-1	TRBD1
TGTGCCAGCCACCCAGGGCCAATTAATTCACCCCTCCACTTT	CASHPGPINSPLHF	14	once	TRBV6-1	TRBJ1-6	.
TGTGCCAGCAGCTTCCGAGGACTAGCAGGCGAGCAGTACTTC	CASSFRGLAGEQYF	14	.	TRBV7-8	TRBJ2-7	TRBD2
TGCAGTGCTAGAGCCTACGGCTCCTATAATTCACCCCTCCACTTT	CSARAYGSYNSPLHF	15	.	TRBV20-1	TRBJ1-6	.
TGCGCCAGCAGCCAACGGCTTCAAGAGACCCAGTACTTC	CASSQRLQETQYF	13	.	TRBV4-3	TRBJ2-5	.
TGTGCCAGTAGTACCCCCCCTGGGGGGAGGAGCACAGATACGCAGTATTTT	CASSTPPGGRSTDTQYF	17	.	TRBV19	TRBJ2-3	.
TGTGCCAGCAGTGAAAGGGTGTACCGGATCGGCTACACCTTC	CASSERVYRIGYTF	14	.	TRBV6-1	TRBJ1-2	.
TGCAGTGCTAGAGGTCGGGAGGGAGTCGAGCAGTACTTC	CSARGREGVEQYF	13	.	TRBV20-1	TRBJ2-7	TRBD2
TGTGCCAGCAGCCTAGACAGGGGGCGAACCGGGGAGCTGTTTTTT	CASSLDRGRTGELFF	15	.	TRBV4-2	TRBJ2-2	TRBD1
TGCGCCAGCAGCACCACGGACAGGGCCGGGGAGCTGTTTTTT	CASSTTDRAGELFF	14	.	TRBV5-1	TRBJ2-2	TRBD1
TGCAGCGTGGGGACAGGGTCCTACGAGCAGTACTTC	CSVGTGSYEQYF	12	.	TRBV29-1	TRBJ2-7	TRBD1
TGTGCCACCAGCAGAGATCAGGGAATAAACTATGGCTACACCTTC	CATSRDQGINYGYTF	15	.	TRBV15	TRBJ1-2	.
TGCGCCAGCAGCCAAGATAACGTGGGAGGGGTCAACACTGAAGCTTTCTTT	CASSQDNVGGVNTEAFF	17	.	TRBV4-1	TRBJ1-1	.
TGCAGTGCTAGAGATCGGGATATCCTGAGCTCCTACAATGAGCAGTTCTTC	CSARDRDILSSYNEQFF	17	.	TRBV20-1	TRBJ2-1	.
TGCAGCGTTGGAGGGGGCAAGCAGCCCCAGCATTTT	CSVGGGKQPQHF	12	.	TRBV29-1	TRBJ1-5	TRBD1
TGTGCCAGCAGCTTAATGAGCATGGGTCTCTCCTCCTACAATGAGCAGTTCTTC	CASSLMSMGLSSYNEQFF	18	.	TRBV7-2	TRBJ2-1	.
TGCGCCAGCAGCTTGGACAGCGTGAACACTGAAGCTTTCTTT	CASSLDSVNTEAFF	14	.	TRBV5-1	TRBJ1-1	.
TGTGCCTCCCAACAGGGGGCGAGCACCGGGGAGCTGTTTTTT	CASQQGASTGELFF	14	.	TRBV24-1	TRBJ2-2	TRBD1
TGTGCCAGTAGTATAGTGTCTGGGACAGCGAGCCGTCCTGAAGCTTTCTTT	CASSIVSGTASRPEAFF	17	.	TRBV19	TRBJ1-1	TRBD1
TGTGCCAGCAGTTATCTAGCCAAAAACATTCAGTACTTC	CASSYLAKNIQYF	13	once	TRBV12-3/TRBV12-4	TRBJ2-4	.
TGTGCCAGCAGCTTAGGGGGGAGAAAAGAGACCCAGTACTTC	CASSLGGRKETQYF	14	.	TRBV11-1	TRBJ2-5	.
TGTGCCAGACAAAGGGACAGACAAAATAATTCACCCCTCCACTTT	CARQRDRQNNSPLHF	15	.	TRBV2	TRBJ1-6	TRBD1
TGCAGTGCTAGAGATGCGGGGGCAGGGATGAACACTGAAGCTTTCTTT	CSARDAGAGMNTEAFF	16	.	TRBV20-1	TRBJ1-1	.
TGCAGTGCTAGAGCCCAGCTGTGGGACACTGAAGCTTTCTTT	CSARAQLWDTEAFF	14	.	TRBV20-1	TRBJ1-1	.
TGCAGCGTTGAGGACTTTGGCAGGGTGCAGGGCTACACCTTC	CSVEDFGRVQGYTF	14	.	TRBV29-1	TRBJ1-2	.
TGTGCCAGCAGTTTATCCGGGACAGGGGTCCACGAGCAGTACTTC	CASSLSGTGVHEQYF	15	.	TRBV28	TRBJ2-7	TRBD1
TGTGCCAGCAGTTACTCGAAGCTTTGGTCTGGTAAAAAACTGTTTTTT	CASSYSKLWSGKKLFF	16	.	TRBV6-5	TRBJ1-4	.
TGTGCCTGGGAAAACAGGGGCGGCACTGAAGCTTTCTTT	CAWENRGGTEAFF	13	.	TRBV30	TRBJ1-1	TRBD1
TGTGCCAGCAGTTACTCATCGGCAGATACGCAGTATTTT	CASSYSSADTQYF	13	.	TRBV6-5	TRBJ2-3	.
TGTGCCTGGAGTGGTAGGAACTATGGCTACACCTTC	CAWSGRNYGYTF	12	.	TRBV30	TRBJ1-2	.
TGCAGCGTTGAAAGGGGGCGCGGTGAAAAACTGTTTTTT	CSVERGRGEKLFF	13	.	TRBV29-1	TRBJ1-4	TRBD1
TGTGCCAGCAGTTCCCCAGGATCCTATGGCTACACCTTC	CASSSPGSYGYTF	13	.	TRBV28	TRBJ1-2	.
TGCGCCAGCAGCTTGGAAGCGGATTCCGCGCGGTACTTC	CASSLEADSARYF	13	.	TRBV5-1	TRBJ2-7	.
TGTGCCAGCAGCCAAGATCGGGACAGCTACAATGAGCAGTTCTTC	CASSQDRDSYNEQFF	15	.	TRBV3-1	TRBJ2-1	TRBD1
TGTGCCAGCAGTGAATACCCCGACAGGGGCTCCTATGGCTACACCTTC	CASSEYPDRGSYGYTF	16	.	TRBV25-1	TRBJ1-2	TRBD1
TGTGCCAGCAGCCTGACAGCCGATTCCTACGAGCAGTACTTC	CASSLTADSYEQYF	14	.	TRBV12-3/TRBV12-4	TRBJ2-7	.
TGCGCCAGCAGCCAAGATCCCCAGGGAGCGCGAAAACTGTTTTTT	CASSQDPQGARKLFF	15	.	TRBV4-3	TRBJ1-4	.
TGCGCCAGCAGCCAGGCCGGGACTAGCTACAATGAGCAGTTCTTC	CASSQAGTSYNEQFF	15	once	TRBV4-3	TRBJ2-1	TRBD2
TGTGCCAGCAGTGACTCGATTGGGCACCTAAACTATGGCTACACCTTC	CASSDSIGHLNYGYTF	16	.	TRBV6-4	TRBJ1-2	.
TGCAGTGCTATTAGGTCGGGAGCTCGTTTGAGGAATGAGCAGTTCTTC	CSAIRSGARLRNEQFF	16	.	TRBV20-1	TRBJ2-1	.
TGTGCCAGCAGCCAAGAGCCGGGGAAGACAGATACGCAGTATTTT	CASSQEPGKTDTQYF	15	.	TRBV3-1	TRBJ2-3	.
TGTGCCAGCAGCTTAGGACCCGGGACAGGGAAGTGGAACTATGGCTACACCTTC	CASSLGPGTGKWNYGYTF	18	once	TRBV7-9	TRBJ1-2	TRBD1
TGTGCCAGCACCTCCCAGGCCACAGCGGGTGAGCAGTTCTTC	CASTSQATAGEQFF	14	.	TRBV19	TRBJ2-1	.
TGCAGTGCTCGCCCCTCTAGCGGGGGGTCGAGCTCCTACAATGAGCAGTTCTTC	CSARPSSGGSSSYNEQFF	18	.	TRBV20-1	TRBJ2-1	TRBD2
TGTGCCATCAAAGGCGAAACTGAAGCTTTCTTT	CAIKGETEAFF	11	.	TRBV10-3	TRBJ1-1	.
TGTGCCAGCAGCCGGGATAATAATTCACCCCTCCACTTT	CASSRDNNSPLHF	13	.	TRBV12-3/TRBV12-4	TRBJ1-6	.
TGTGCCAGCAAACTCGGACAGGGCAGCTATGGCTACACCTTC	CASKLGQGSYGYTF	14	.	TRBV27	TRBJ1-2	TRBD1
TGCAGTGCTAGATCGGGGCGGAACCTTGGCTACACCTTC	CSARSGRNLGYTF	13	.	TRBV20-1	TRBJ1-2	.
TGCGCCAGCAGCGGACAGGTTGGAAACACCATATATTTT	CASSGQVGNTIYF	13	once	TRBV5-1	TRBJ1-3	TRBD1
TGCAGCGTTGAGGCGCCCGGACAGGGCGTATACGAGCAGTACTTC	CSVEAPGQGVYEQYF	15	few	TRBV29-1	TRBJ2-7	TRBD1